This T cell receptor beta chain was retrieved from a study of tumor and adjacent non-tumor tissue in lung cancer. The library came from three nested PCR rounds adapted from ARM-PCR protocols. TCRdb called the multiplex PCR reads again in MiXCR, with one record for every CDR3 protein. This sample has approximately 90,000 distinct CDR3 sequences, with roughly 62% found just once. The V and J ends lost 3 bases and 2 bases respectively, with 7 bases between them. The germline CDR1 and CDR2 sequences are MDHEN and SYDVKM. The CDR3 runs 13 residues. The table lists this clonotype with many counts. Its antigen is still unknown. The template was RNA from unsorted bulk tissue. Study observations and caveats: Compared with tumor, normal lung showed significantly lower TCR diversity.

The specimen was lung tumor tissue. This TCR derives from an older man with non-small cell lung cancer. The chain combines TRBV28 with TRBJ1-2; no firm D call. The CDR3 region is CASSFARNYGYTF. CDR3 nucleotide sequence: TGTGCCAGCAGTTTTGCCCGGAACTATGGCTACACCTTC.